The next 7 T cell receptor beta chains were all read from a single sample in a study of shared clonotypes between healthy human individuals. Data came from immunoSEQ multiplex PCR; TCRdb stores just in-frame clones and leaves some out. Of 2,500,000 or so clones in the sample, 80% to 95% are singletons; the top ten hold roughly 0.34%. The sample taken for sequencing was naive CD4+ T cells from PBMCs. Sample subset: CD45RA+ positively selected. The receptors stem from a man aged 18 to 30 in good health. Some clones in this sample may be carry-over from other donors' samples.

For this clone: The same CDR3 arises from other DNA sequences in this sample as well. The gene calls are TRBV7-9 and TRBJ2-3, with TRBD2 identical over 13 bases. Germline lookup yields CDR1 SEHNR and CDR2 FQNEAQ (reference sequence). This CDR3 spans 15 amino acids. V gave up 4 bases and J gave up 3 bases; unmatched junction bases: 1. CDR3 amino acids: CASSSGLAGTDTQYF. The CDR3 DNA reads TGTGCCAGCAGCTCGGGACTAGCGGGGACAGATACGCAGTATTTT. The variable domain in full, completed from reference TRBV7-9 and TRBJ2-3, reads DTGVSQNPRHKITKRGQNVTFRCDPISEHNRLYWYRQTLGQGPEFLTYFQNEAQLEKSRLLSDRFSAERPKGSFSTLEIQRTEQGDSAMYLCASSSGLAGTDTQYFGPGTRLTVL.

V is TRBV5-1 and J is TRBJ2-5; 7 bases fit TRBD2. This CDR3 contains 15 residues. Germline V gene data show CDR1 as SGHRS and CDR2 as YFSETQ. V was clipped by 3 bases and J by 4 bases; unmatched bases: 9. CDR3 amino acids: CASSSIGLGGETQYF. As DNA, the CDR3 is TGCGCCAGCAGCTCCATCGGACTAGGCGGAGAGACCCAGTACTTC.

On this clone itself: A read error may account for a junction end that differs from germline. The CDR3 DNA follows: TGTGCCAGCAGTTACGAGGAGGGCGTTTCCCCCCTGCATTTT. Amino acids: CASSYEEGVSPLHF. The V gene is TRBV6-5, the J gene TRBJ1-5; no firm D call. The CDR3 extends over 14 amino acids. CDR1 MNHEY and CDR2 SVGAGI come from the germline V gene.

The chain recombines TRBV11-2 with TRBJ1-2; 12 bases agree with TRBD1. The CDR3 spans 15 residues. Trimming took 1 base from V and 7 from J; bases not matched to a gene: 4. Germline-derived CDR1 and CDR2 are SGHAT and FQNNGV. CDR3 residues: CASSLVGTGGSGYTF. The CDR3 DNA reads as TGTGCCAGCAGCTTAGTAGGGACAGGGGGCTCTGGCTACACCTTC.

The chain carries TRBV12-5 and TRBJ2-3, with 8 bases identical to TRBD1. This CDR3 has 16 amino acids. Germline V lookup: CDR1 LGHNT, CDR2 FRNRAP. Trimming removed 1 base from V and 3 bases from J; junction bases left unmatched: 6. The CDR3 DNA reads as TGTGCTAGTGGTTTGGGGGACAGGTCTCAGACAGATACGCAGTATTTT. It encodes CASGLGDRSQTDTQYF.

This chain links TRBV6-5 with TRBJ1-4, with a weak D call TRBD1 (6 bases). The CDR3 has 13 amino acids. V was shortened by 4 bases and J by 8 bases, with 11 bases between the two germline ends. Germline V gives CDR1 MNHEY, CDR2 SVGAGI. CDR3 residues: CASSSLTGEKLFF. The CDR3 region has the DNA TGTGCCAGCAGTTCCCTCACAGGGGAAAAACTGTTTTTT.

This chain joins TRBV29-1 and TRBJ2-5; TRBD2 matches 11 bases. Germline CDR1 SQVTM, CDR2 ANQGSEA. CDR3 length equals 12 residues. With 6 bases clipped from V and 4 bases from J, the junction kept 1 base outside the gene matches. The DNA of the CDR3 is TGCAGCGTGACTAGCGGGACAGAGACCCAGTACTTC. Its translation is CSVTSGTETQYF.